Shown below are 13 T cell receptor beta chains from a single sample sequenced in a study of Tregs in tolerant kidney transplant recipients. Method: immunoSEQ multiplex PCR; TCRdb's copy keeps in-frame clones and lacks some. This table has about 240,000 clones, approximately 83% appearing once. The sample taken for sequencing was CD4+ T cells from blood. Receptors were obtained from a human donor in good health.

The V and J genes are TRBV6-1 and TRBJ1-2; maybe TRBD1 (5 bases). CDR1 is MNHNS and CDR2 is SASEGT in the germline V gene. This CDR3 region has 13 residues. Deletions cut 6 bases from V and 5 bases from J, with 13 bases between. CDR3 loop: CASSRDGIYGYTF. The CDR3 DNA reads TGTGCCAGCAGCCGGGACGGAATTTATGGCTACACCTTC.

The genes are TRBV5-1 and TRBJ2-7; a weak D match, TRBD1 (5 bases). This CDR3 has 15 amino acids. CDR1 and CDR2 from the germline V gene are SGHRS and YFSETQ. Trimming removed 4 bases from V and 2 bases from J, with 16 bases in between. In nucleotides, the CDR3 is TGCGCCAGCAGCCTGCCCAGGGCAGAGACCTACGAGCAGTACTTC. This codes for CASSLPRAETYEQYF.

This rearrangement joins TRBV5-5 to TRBJ2-5; D is ambiguous. Germline V gene data show CDR1 as SGHKS and CDR2 as YYEKEE (reference sequence). The CDR3 runs 12 residues. V was trimmed by 3 bases and J by 4 bases, leaving 7 bases between them. The DNA for the CDR3 is TGTGCCAGCAGCTCTATTGCAGAGACCCAGTACTTC. Its translation is CASSSIAETQYF.

The J gene is TRBJ2-2, the V gene TRBV7-2; D not certain. Germline lookup yields CDR1 SGHTA and CDR2 FQGNSA. CDR3 size: 14 residues. V was shortened by 6 bases and J by 0 bases, with 8 bases between the two germline ends. The CDR3 region has the DNA TGTGCCAGCAGAGATCACGCGAACACCGGGGAGCTGTTTTTT. As protein: CASRDHANTGELFF.

The CDR3 reads CASSSMTSGGYEQYF. For the CDR3, the DNA is TGTGCCAGTAGCTCTATGACTAGCGGGGGGTACGAGCAGTACTTC. The chain is built from TRBV19 and TRBJ2-7; 13 bases agree with TRBD2. This CDR3 has 15 amino acids. Per the germline V gene, CDR1 is LNHDA and CDR2 is SQIVND (reference sequence). V shed 6 bases and J 4 bases; nucleotides not matched to a gene: 6.

The chain employs TRBV7-2 and TRBJ2-7, with 12 bases lining up with TRBD1. Per germline, CDR1 SGHTA and CDR2 FQGNSA. The CDR3 is made up of 16 amino acids. V dropped 0 bases and J dropped 6; count of bases not matched to a gene: 6. This CDR3 is CASSLAWGQGAPEQYF. As DNA, the CDR3 is TGTGCCAGCAGCTTAGCGTGGGGACAGGGGGCGCCCGAGCAGTACTTC.

The chain employs TRBV7-6 and TRBJ2-5; TRBD2 matches 10 bases. V was pared by 5 bases and J by 7 bases, with 4 bases of the junction left unmatched. Germline CDR1 SGHVS, CDR2 FNYEAQ. CDR3 length: 13 residues. The CDR3 DNA reads TGTGCCAGCAGCACACTAGCGGGGACGACCCAGTACTTC. Encoded protein: CASSTLAGTTQYF.

This chain joins TRBV27 and TRBJ1-4, with D uncertain. Between the trimmed V and J ends, which lost 5 bases and 8 bases, there was a span of 15 bases. From germline, CDR1 is MNHEY and CDR2 SMNVEV (reference sequence). This CDR3 comprises 14 residues. The CDR3 reads CASSPRGGNEKLFF. CDR3 bases: TGTGCCAGCAGTCCGCGGGGAGGGAACGAAAAACTGTTTTTT.

The V gene is TRBV10-2, the J gene TRBJ1-6; D ambiguous. The CDR3 is 15 residues long. Trimming left V 0 bases short and J 6 bases short, with 9 bases between. Per the germline V gene, CDR1 is WSHSY and CDR2 is SAAADI. CDR3 sequence: CASSESRTANSPLHF. Here the CDR3 DNA reads TGCGCCAGCAGTGAGTCGAGAACTGCTAATTCACCCCTCCACTTT.

The genes are TRBV11-3 and TRBJ2-1; TRBD2 matches 8 bases. This CDR3 contains 16 residues. V trimming: 1 base; J trimming: 5 bases; junction bases outside the gene matches: 7. CDR1 and CDR2 (germline): SGHNT, YENEEA. The CDR3 nucleotides read TGTGCCAGCAGCTTAGTATTTGCGCGGGAGGACAATGAGCAGTTCTTC. Encoded protein: CASSLVFAREDNEQFF.

The rearrangement joins TRBV6-1 to TRBJ2-6, with 11 bases lining up with TRBD1. V lost 4 bases and J lost 0; bases outside the gene matches: 5. Germline values: CDR1 MNHNS, CDR2 SASEGT. CDR3 length equals 18 residues. CDR3 residues: CASSARTGGGSGANVLTF. The CDR3 nucleotides are TGTGCCAGCAGTGCCCGGACAGGGGGCGGCTCTGGGGCCAACGTCCTGACTTTC.

DNA of the CDR3: TGTGCCAGCAGCTTCAGGGGACAGGGTTCCTACGAGCAGTACTTC. Residues: CASSFRGQGSYEQYF. The rearrangement joins TRBV7-2 to TRBJ2-7, with TRBD1 matching 9 bases. V lost 3 bases, J lost 1 base, and 4 bases stayed unmatched. The CDR3 is 15 amino acids. The germline gives CDR1 SGHTA, CDR2 FQGNSA.

The rearrangement links TRBV5-1 to TRBJ2-3, with 9 bases lining up with TRBD1. The CDR3 consists of 17 residues. Trimming cost V 4 bases and J 4 bases; bases outside gene matches: 13. CDR1 SGHRS and CDR2 YFSETQ come from the germline V gene. The CDR3 loop is CASSAVGWDRDADTQYF. The CDR3 nucleotides read TGCGCCAGCAGCGCCGTAGGATGGGACAGGGACGCAGATACGCAGTATTTT.